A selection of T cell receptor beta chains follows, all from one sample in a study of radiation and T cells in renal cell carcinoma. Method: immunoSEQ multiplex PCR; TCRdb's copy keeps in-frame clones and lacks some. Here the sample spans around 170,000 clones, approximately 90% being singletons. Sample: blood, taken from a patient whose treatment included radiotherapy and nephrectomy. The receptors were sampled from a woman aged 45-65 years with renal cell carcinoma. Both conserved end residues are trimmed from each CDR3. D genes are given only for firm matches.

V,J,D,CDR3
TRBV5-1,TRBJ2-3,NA,ASSVEGALTTDTQY
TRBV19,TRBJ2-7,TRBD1,ASSSPGQGTYEQY
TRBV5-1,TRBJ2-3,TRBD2,ASVSLSGGADTQY
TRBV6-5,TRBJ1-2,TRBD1,ASSYGQGPGYT
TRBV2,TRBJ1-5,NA,ASSEEWGSNQPQH
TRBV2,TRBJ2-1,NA,ASNGGFSYNEQF
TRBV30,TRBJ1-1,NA,AWSVDAGVTEAF
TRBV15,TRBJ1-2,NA,ATSRDRALYGYT
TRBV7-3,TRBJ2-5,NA,ASSFRGAPGETQY
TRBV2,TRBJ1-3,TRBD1,ASYRGLEGNTIY
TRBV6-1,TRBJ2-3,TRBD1,ASSESWTGSDTQY
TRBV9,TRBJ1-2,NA,ASSVDEGSMGRGYT
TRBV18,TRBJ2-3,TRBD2,ASSPRLGLAGGTDTQY
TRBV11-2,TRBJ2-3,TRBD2,ASSLEGTRDTQY
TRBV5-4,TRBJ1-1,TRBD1,ASSLGRDRGYVHTEAF
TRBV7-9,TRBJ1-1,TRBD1,ASRPGGQGNTEAF
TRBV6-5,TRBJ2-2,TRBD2,ASSYSTGGITGELF
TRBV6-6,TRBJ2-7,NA,AGGRTPDEQY
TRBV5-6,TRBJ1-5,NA,ASSLQVYSNQPQH
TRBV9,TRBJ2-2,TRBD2,ASSETLLAGANTGELF
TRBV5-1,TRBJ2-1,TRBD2,ASSLDVPGGQF
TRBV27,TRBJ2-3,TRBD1,ASSLLRDRGYDTQY
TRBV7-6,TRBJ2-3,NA,ANSLGPGLLSSTDTQY
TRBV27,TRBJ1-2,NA,ASSFSDTNYGYT
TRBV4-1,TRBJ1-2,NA,ASSQDAWGNYGYT
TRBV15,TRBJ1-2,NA,ATSKETSTGGYT
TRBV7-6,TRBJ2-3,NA,ASSLRGATDTQY
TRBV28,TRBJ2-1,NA,ASREGGTFEQF